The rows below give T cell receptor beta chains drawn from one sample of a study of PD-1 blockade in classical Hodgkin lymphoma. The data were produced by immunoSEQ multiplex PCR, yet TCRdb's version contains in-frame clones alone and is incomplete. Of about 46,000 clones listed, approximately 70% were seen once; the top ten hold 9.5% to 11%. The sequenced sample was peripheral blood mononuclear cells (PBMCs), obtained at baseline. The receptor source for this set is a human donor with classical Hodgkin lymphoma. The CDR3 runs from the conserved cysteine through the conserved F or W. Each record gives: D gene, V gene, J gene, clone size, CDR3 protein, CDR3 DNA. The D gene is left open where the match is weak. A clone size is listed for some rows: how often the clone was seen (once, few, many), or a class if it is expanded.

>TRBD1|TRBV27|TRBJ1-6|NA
CASKLGQGMRNSPLHF
TGTGCCAGCAAATTGGGACAGGGAATGAGGAATTCACCCCTCCACTTT
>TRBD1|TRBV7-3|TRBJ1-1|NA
CASSQTGGAGTEAFF
TGTGCCAGCAGCCAAACAGGGGGCGCCGGCACTGAAGCTTTCTTT
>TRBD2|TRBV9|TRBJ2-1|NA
CASSVEGTSGYNEQFF
TGTGCCAGCAGCGTAGAGGGGACTAGCGGGTACAATGAGCAGTTCTTC
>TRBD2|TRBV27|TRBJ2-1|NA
CASSAGTSGDNEQFF
TGTGCCAGCAGTGCCGGGACTAGCGGAGACAATGAGCAGTTCTTC
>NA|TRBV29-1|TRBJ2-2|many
CSVDTTNTGELFF
TGCAGCGTCGATACTACGAACACCGGGGAGCTGTTTTTT
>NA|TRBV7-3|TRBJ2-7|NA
CASSFSRGYEQYF
TGTGCCAGCAGCTTTAGCAGGGGTTACGAGCAGTACTTC
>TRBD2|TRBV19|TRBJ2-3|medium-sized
CASSIRWASGRETQYF
TGTGCCAGTAGTATAAGGTGGGCTAGCGGGAGGGAGACGCAGTATTTT
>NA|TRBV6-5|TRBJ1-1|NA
CASSKPRGLAFF
TGTGCCAGCAGTAAGCCGAGAGGGCTGGCTTTCTTT
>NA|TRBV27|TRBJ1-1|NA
CASSLWGPNTEAFF
TGTGCCAGCAGTTTATGGGGACCTAATACTGAAGCTTTCTTT
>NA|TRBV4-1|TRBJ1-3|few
CASSPISGNTIYF
TGCGCCAGCAGCCCCATCTCTGGAAACACCATATATTTT